One and the same sample provided the 14 T cell receptor beta chains below, sequenced in a study of blood T cell repertoires in COVID-19. Produced via immunoSEQ multiplex PCR; TCRdb's table is partial and in-frame only. This sample has about 370,000 clones; under 90% occur once, and the top ten carry about 1.7%. The sequenced material came from PBMCs or T cells enriched from blood (not recorded which). These receptors all stem from a woman aged 25-40 years who had recovered from COVID-19.

This clone was observed a single time. V gene TRBV5-4 combines with J gene TRBJ1-3; D ambiguous. This CDR3 region has 16 residues. V dropped 4 bases and J dropped 0 bases, with 14 bases sitting between them. The germline V gene encodes CDR1 SGHNT and CDR2 YYREEE (reference sequence). CDR3 in amino acids: CASSHTRAGSGNTIYF. CDR3 in DNA: TGTGCCAGCAGCCACACGAGGGCCGGCTCTGGAAACACCATATATTTT.

The CDR3 sequence: CASSDRQGALNYGYTF. In nucleotides, the CDR3 is TGTGCCAGCAGCGACCGACAGGGGGCGTTAAACTATGGCTACACCTTC. The chain couples TRBV2 to TRBJ1-2; TRBD1 matches at 10 bases. Germline V gene lookup returns CDR1 SNHLY and CDR2 FYNNEI. The V segment lost 6 bases and the J segment 2 bases; nucleotides outside the gene matches: 9. CDR3 length: 16 residues.

J is TRBJ1-1 and V is TRBV11-1; D is possibly TRBD1 (5 bases). The CDR3 extends over 13 amino acids. Trimming left V 4 bases short and J 2 bases short, with 8 bases between. Germline CDR1 is SGHAT and CDR2 is FQDESV (reference sequence). CDR3 DNA: TGTGCCAGCAGCTACAGGCTTAACACTGAAGCTTTCTTT. Protein product: CASSYRLNTEAFF. The full variable domain, in which reference TRBV11-1 and TRBJ1-1 provide the parts outside the CDR3, is EAEVAQSPRYKITEKSQAVAFWCDPISGHATLYWYRQILGQGPELLVQFQDESVVDDSQLPKDRFSAERLKGVDSTLKIQPAELGDSAMYLCASSYRLNTEAFFGQGTRLTVV.

This clone appeared once. The chain is built from TRBV13 and TRBJ1-4; TRBD1 matches 7 bases. This CDR3 is built from 15 residues. CDR1 is PRHDT, CDR2 FYEKMQ, per germline (reference sequence). Trimming cost V 4 bases and J 3 bases; bases outside gene matches: 5. The CDR3 loop reads CASSSRQGANEKLFF. As DNA, the CDR3 is TGTGCCAGCAGCTCAAGACAGGGAGCTAATGAAAAACTGTTTTTT.

The CDR3 spells CASSLQGAVSDTQYF. The DNA for the CDR3 is TGTGCCAGCAGTTTACAAGGGGCCGTATCAGATACGCAGTATTTT. The chain has TRBV27 and TRBJ2-3; D might be TRBD1 (5 bases). Germline CDR1 reads MNHEY; CDR2 reads SMNVEV (reference sequence). The CDR3 is 15 residues long. Trimming stripped 2 bases from V and 4 bases from J, with 13 bases between.

The chain joins TRBV5-1 to TRBJ1-4; 9 bases agree with TRBD1. Looked up from germline, CDR1 is SGHRS and CDR2 is YFSETQ. The CDR3 is 16 amino acids. Losses at the gene ends were 4 bases for V and 4 bases for J; bases not matched to a gene: 8. CDR3 sequence: CASSEGQGRINEKLFF. In DNA, the CDR3 is TGCGCCAGCAGCGAGGGACAGGGTCGAATTAATGAAAAACTGTTTTTT. The full variable domain, in which reference TRBV5-1 and TRBJ1-4 provide the parts outside the CDR3, is KAGVTQTPRYLIKTRGQQVTLSCSPISGHRSVSWYQQTPGQGLQFLFEYFSETQRNKGNFPGRFSGRQFSNSRSEMNVSTLELGDSALYLCASSEGQGRINEKLFFGSGTQLSVL.

This clone was detected only once. CDR3 DNA sequence: TGTGCCATCCGCGTAACCCCAACCTACGAGCAGTACTTC. The encoded protein is CAIRVTPTYEQYF. The chain recombines TRBV10-3 with TRBJ2-7; no firm D call. Germline V gene data show CDR1 as ENHRY and CDR2 as SYGVKD. V was trimmed by 8 bases and J by 2 bases, leaving 13 bases between them. This CDR3 has 13 amino acids.

The chain couples TRBV19 to TRBJ1-5; D call uncertain. Per the germline V gene, CDR1 is LNHDA and CDR2 is SQIVND (reference sequence). The length of the CDR3 is 15 residues. The V and J ends lost 6 bases and 0 bases respectively, with 12 bases between them. The CDR3 is CASRSGKLSNQPQHF. As DNA, the CDR3 is TGTGCCAGTAGGTCCGGGAAACTTAGCAATCAGCCCCAGCATTTT.

The V gene is TRBV10-2, the J gene TRBJ2-2, with 9 bases fitting TRBD2. CDR1 is WSHSY and CDR2 is SAAADI in the germline V gene. V shed 7 bases and J 5 bases; nucleotides not matched to a gene: 8. The CDR3 extends over 15 amino acids. The CDR3 coding sequence is TGCGCCAGCATAGCGGGAGCCACCACTACCGGGGAGCTGTTTTTT. Translating gives CASIAGATTTGELFF.

CDR3 sequence (DNA): TGCGCCAGCAGTCCTAGATTTAGGGGCGGACTAGCAGAAAAACTGTTTTTT. Protein product: CASSPRFRGGLAEKLFF. This chain uses TRBV10-1 with TRBJ1-4; TRBD1 might be the D (5 bases). With 5 bases removed from V and 8 bases from J, the gap between germline ends came to 24 bases. This CDR3 has 17 amino acids. Germline V lookup: CDR1 WNHNN, CDR2 SYGVQD (reference sequence).

The chain links TRBV13 to TRBJ2-1, with D maybe TRBD2 (5 bases). Trimming cost V 0 bases and J 4 bases, with 10 bases left between them. The CDR3 covers 15 residues. Germline assignment: CDR1 PRHDT and CDR2 FYEKMQ (reference sequence). The CDR3 is CASSLGLDLYNEQFF. The CDR3 bases are TGTGCCAGCAGCTTAGGTCTGGACTTATACAATGAGCAGTTCTTC.

This chain connects TRBV29-1 to TRBJ1-4; TRBD1 is a possible D gene (6 bases). The CDR3 consists of 11 residues. CDR1 and CDR2 (germline): SQVTM, ANQGSEA. The V and J ends lost 2 bases and 9 bases respectively, with 7 bases between them. Here the CDR3 reads CSVETGQKLFF. DNA of the CDR3: TGCAGCGTTGAAACAGGGCAAAAACTGTTTTTT.

This chain joins TRBV6-5 and TRBJ2-3, with D possibly TRBD2 on 5 matching bases. V was shortened by 5 bases and J by 2 bases, with 11 bases between the two germline ends. CDR1 is MNHEY, CDR2 SVGAGI, per germline. This CDR3 is 14 amino acids long. The CDR3 region is CASSSAGITDTQYF. The CDR3 DNA reads TGTGCCAGCAGTAGTGCCGGGATCACAGATACGCAGTATTTT.

This clone has only one observation. This chain joins TRBV19 and TRBJ1-6; 8 bases are a match to TRBD1. This CDR3 comprises 15 residues. The germline CDR1 and CDR2 sequences are LNHDA and SQIVND (reference sequence). Losses at the gene ends were 5 bases for V and 12 bases for J; bases not matched to a gene: 12. This CDR3 reads CASSPGTGGVRPLHF. The CDR3 nucleotides read TGTGCCAGTAGTCCCGGGACAGGCGGGGTCAGACCCCTCCACTTT.